Below, one T cell receptor beta chain is given with its context. The germline V and J ends were trimmed by 3 bases and 1 base, with 12 bases remaining between them. CDR1 is KGHSH and CDR2 is LQKENI in the germline V gene. The length of the CDR3 is 16 residues. From CD4+ cells came CD45RA+ naive and CD45RA-negative memory subsets. This sample is drawn from a study of shared clonotypes between healthy human individuals. Sequencing used immunoSEQ multiplex PCR; TCRdb keeps in-frame clones, though not all of them. The sample consists of some 200,000 clones, roughly 91% of them appearing once. Sequenced sample: naive CD4+ T cells sorted from blood. Subset denoted: CD45RA+ positively selected. The V call is TRBV18, the J call TRBJ2-2; perhaps TRBD1 as D (5 bases). The source of this sequence is a woman in her thirties in good health. The CDR3 DNA follows: TGTGCCAGCTCACCGGGGCGACCCAGGAACACCGGGGAGCTGTTTTTT. It translates to CASSPGRPRNTGELFF.